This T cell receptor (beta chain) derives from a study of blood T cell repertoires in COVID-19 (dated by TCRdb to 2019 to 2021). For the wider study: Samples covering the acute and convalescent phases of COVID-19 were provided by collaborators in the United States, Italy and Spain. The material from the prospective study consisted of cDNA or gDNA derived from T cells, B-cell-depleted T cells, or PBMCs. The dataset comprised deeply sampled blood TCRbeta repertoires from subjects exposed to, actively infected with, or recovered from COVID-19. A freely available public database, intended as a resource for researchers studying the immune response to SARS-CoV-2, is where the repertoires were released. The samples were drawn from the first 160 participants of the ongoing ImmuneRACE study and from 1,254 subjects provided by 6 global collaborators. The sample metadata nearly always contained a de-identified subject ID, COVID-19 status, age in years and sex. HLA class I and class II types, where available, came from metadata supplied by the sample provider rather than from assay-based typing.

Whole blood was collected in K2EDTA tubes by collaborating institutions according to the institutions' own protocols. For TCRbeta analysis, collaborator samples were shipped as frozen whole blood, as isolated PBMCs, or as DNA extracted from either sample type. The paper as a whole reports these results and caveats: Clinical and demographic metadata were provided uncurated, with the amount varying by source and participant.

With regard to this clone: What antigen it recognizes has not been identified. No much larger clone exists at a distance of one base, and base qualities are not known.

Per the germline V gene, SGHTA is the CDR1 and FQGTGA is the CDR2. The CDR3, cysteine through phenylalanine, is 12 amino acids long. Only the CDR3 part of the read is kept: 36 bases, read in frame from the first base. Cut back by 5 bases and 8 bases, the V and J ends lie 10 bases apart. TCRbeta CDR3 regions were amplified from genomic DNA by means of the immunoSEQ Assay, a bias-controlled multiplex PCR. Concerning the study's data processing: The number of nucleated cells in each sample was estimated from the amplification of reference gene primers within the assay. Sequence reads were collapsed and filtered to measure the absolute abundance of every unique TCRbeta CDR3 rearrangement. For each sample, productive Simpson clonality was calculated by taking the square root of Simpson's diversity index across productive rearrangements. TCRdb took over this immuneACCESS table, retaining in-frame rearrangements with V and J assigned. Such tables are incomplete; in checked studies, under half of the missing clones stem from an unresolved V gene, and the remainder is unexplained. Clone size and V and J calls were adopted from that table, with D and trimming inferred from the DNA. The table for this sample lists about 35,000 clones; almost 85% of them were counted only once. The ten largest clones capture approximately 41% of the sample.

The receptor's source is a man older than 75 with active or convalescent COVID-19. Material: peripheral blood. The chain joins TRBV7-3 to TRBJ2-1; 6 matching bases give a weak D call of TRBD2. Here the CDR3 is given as CASSLSGDEQFF. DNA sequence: TGTGCCAGCAGCCTTAGCGGCGATGAGCAGTTCTTC.